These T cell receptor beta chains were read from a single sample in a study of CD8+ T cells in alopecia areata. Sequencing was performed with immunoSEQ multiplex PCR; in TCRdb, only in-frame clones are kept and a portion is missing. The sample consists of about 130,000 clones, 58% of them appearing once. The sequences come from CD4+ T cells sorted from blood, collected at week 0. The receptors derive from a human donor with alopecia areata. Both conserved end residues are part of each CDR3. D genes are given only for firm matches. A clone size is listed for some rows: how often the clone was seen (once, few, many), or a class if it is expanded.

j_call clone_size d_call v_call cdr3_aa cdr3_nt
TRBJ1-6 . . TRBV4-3 CASSQGLVHNSPLHF TGCGCCAGCAGCCAAGGGTTGGTCCATAATTCACCCCTCCACTTT
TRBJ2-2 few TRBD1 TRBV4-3 CASSWDRGHTGELFF TGCGCCAGCAGTTGGGACAGGGGGCACACCGGGGAGCTGTTTTTT
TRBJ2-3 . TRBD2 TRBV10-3 CAISKNLAGDGDTQYF TGTGCCATCAGTAAGAACCTAGCGGGAGACGGAGATACGCAGTATTTT
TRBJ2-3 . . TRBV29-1 CSVRVDLSTDTQYF TGCAGCGTTAGAGTCGATCTCAGCACAGATACGCAGTATTTT
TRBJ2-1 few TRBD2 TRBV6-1 CASSALADYNEQFF TGTGCCAGCAGTGCGCTAGCGGATTACAATGAGCAGTTCTTC
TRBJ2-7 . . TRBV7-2 CASSLTAAHSYEQYF TGTGCCAGCAGCTTAACGGCAGCACACTCCTACGAGCAGTACTTC
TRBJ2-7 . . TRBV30 CASEHRTYEQYF TGTGCCTCGGAACACCGTACCTACGAGCAGTACTTC
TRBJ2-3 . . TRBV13 CASTRQAPDTQYF TGTGCCAGCACTCGACAGGCCCCAGATACGCAGTATTTT
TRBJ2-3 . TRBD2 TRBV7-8 CASSSSGGPRRTDTQYF TGTGCCAGCAGCTCTAGCGGGGGGCCTCGCCGCACAGATACGCAGTATTTT
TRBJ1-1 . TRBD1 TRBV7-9 CASSPATGVITEAFF TGTGCCAGCAGCCCAGCGACAGGGGTGATCACTGAAGCTTTCTTT
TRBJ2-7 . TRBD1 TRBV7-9 CASSSLDRVRSYEQYF TGTGCCAGCAGCTCACTCGACAGGGTCCGATCCTACGAGCAGTACTTC
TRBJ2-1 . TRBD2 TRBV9 CASSAGGNTYNEQFF TGTGCCAGCAGCGCGGGGGGAAACACTTACAATGAGCAGTTCTTC
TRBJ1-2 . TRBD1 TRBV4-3 CASSQTGNYGYTF TGCGCCAGCAGCCAGACAGGGAACTATGGCTACACCTTC
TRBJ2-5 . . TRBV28 CASSFPKFGTETQYF TGTGCCAGCAGTTTCCCCAAATTCGGGACAGAGACCCAGTACTTC
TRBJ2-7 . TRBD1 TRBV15 CATSRADRQGQYEQYF TGTGCCACCAGCAGAGCTGACCGACAGGGTCAGTACGAGCAGTACTTC
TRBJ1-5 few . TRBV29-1 CSVSDGLLGNQPQHF TGCAGCGTATCCGACGGACTCCTTGGCAATCAGCCCCAGCATTTT
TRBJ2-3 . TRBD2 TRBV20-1 CSAPLAGLQYF TGCAGTGCGCCCCTAGCGGGCCTTCAGTATTTT
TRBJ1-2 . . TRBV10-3 CAIKGSGIYGYTF TGTGCCATCAAGGGGTCGGGGATCTATGGCTACACCTTC
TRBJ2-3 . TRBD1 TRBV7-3 CASSWTGESTDTQYF TGTGCCAGCAGCTGGACAGGGGAAAGCACAGATACGCAGTATTTT
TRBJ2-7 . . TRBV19 CASSMPGDGYEQYF TGTGCCAGTAGTATGCCGGGGGACGGCTACGAGCAGTACTTC
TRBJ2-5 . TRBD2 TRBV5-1 CASMVGGPLETQYF TGCGCCAGCATGGTGGGAGGGCCTTTGGAGACCCAGTACTTC
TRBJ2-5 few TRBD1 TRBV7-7 CASSRDRGETQYF TGTGCCAGCAGCCGTGACAGGGGGGAGACCCAGTACTTC
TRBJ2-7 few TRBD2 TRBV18 CASSPPSGTIEQYF TGTGCCAGCTCACCACCGAGCGGGACTATCGAGCAGTACTTC
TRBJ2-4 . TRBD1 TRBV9 CASSVLPRGQTKNIQYF TGTGCCAGCAGCGTACTCCCCAGGGGGCAAACCAAAAACATTCAGTACTTC